The T cell receptor beta chain described here comes from a study of response to subunit inactivated influenza vaccine. Study outcomes and limitations: The authors offered the suggestion that each seasonal influenza vaccination recruits few new T cells.

A single record per CDR3 protein comes from TCRdb applying MiXCR to the RT-PCR reads. Here the sample spans fewer than 250,000 distinct CDR3 sequences, about an eighth being singletons. Trimming took 2 bases from V and 4 from J, leaving 12 bases between them. This CDR3 is built from 15 residues. Germline CDR1 reads LNHNV; CDR2 reads YYDKDF (reference sequence). With regard to this clonotype: What it binds is unknown.

The source is a man aged 50 to 60 who received an inactivated influenza vaccine. The gene calls are TRBV15 and TRBJ1-3; a weak D match, TRBD1 (6 bases). The sequencing here drew on CD8+ T cells sorted from PBMCs, taken 5 to 6 days after vaccination. CDR3 amino acids: CATSRSWTEGNTIYF. The CDR3 DNA is TGTGCCACCAGCAGATCTTGGACAGAAGGAAACACCATATATTTT.